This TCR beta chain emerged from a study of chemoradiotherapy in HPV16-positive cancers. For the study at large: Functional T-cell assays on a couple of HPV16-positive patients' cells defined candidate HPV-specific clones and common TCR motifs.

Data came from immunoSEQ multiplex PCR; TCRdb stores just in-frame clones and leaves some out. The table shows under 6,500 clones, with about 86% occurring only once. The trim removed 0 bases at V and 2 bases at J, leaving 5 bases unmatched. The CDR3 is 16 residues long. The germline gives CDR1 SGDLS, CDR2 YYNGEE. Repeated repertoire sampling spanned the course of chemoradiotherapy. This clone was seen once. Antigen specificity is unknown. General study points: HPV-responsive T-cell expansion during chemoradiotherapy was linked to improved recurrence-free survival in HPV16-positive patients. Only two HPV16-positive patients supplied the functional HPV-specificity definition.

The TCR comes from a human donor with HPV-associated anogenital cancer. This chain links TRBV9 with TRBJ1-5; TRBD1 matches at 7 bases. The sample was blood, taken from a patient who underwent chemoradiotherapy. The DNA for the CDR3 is TGTGCCAGCAGCGTAGGGACAGGTCTGGGCAATCAGCCCCAGCATTTT. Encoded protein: CASSVGTGLGNQPQHF.